This TCR beta chain was recovered during a study of shared clonotypes between healthy human individuals. CDR1 is SGHAT, CDR2 FQDESV, per germline (reference sequence). The CDR3 totals 13 residues. The ends were cut back, 6 bases at V and 4 bases at J, with 11 bases in the middle. Measured with immunoSEQ multiplex PCR; TCRdb has only the in-frame clones, and not every one. Found here are fewer than 850,000 clones, 72% of them singletons; the top ten hold roughly 1.8%. Sequenced material: memory CD4+ T cells sorted from blood. The sample's subset: CD45RA-negative fraction. The TCR originated in a young woman in good health. V is TRBV11-1 and J is TRBJ2-3; possible D gene TRBD2, 7 bases. CDR3 nucleotides: TGTGCCAGCAGGGGGGGGCTGGCAGATACGCAGTATTTT. It specifies CASRGGLADTQYF.